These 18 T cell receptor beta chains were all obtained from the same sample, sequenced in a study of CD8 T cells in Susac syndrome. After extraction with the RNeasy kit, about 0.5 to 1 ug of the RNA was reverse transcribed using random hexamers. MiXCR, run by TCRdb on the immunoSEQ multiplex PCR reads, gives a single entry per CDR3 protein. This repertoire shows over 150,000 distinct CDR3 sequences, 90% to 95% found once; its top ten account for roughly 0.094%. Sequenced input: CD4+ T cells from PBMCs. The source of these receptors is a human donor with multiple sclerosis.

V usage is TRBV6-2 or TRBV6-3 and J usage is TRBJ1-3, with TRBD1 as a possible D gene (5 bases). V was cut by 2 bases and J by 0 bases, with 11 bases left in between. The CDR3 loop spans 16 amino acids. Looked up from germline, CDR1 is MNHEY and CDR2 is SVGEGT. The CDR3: CASSYRDASSGNTIYF. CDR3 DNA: TGTGCCAGCAGTTACCGGGACGCCAGCTCTGGAAACACCATATATTTT.

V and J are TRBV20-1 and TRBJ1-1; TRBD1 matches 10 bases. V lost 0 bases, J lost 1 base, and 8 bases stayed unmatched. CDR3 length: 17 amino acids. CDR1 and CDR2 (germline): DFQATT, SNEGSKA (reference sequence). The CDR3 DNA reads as TGCAGTGCTAGAGACAGGACAGGGGGAAGGTGGAACACTGAAGCTTTCTTT. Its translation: CSARDRTGGRWNTEAFF.

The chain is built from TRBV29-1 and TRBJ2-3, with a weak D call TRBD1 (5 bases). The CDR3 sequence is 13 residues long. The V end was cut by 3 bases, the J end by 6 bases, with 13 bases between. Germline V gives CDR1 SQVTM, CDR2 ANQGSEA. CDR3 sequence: CSVERQGSDTQYF. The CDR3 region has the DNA TGCAGCGTTGAGCGGCAGGGATCGGATACGCAGTATTTT.

CDR3 DNA: TGTGCCAGCAGCCAAAACAGGGTAATACAGCCCCAGCATTTT. As protein: CASSQNRVIQPQHF. The V gene is TRBV3-1, the J gene TRBJ1-5, with a tentative D call TRBD1 (6 bases). This CDR3 contains 14 residues. The germline V and J ends were trimmed by 2 bases and 7 bases, with 12 bases remaining between them. Germline assignment: CDR1 LGHDT and CDR2 YNNKEL (reference sequence). The full variable domain, rest sourced from reference TRBV3-1 and TRBJ1-5, is DTAVSQTPKYLVTQMGNDKSIKCEQNLGHDTMYWYKQDSKKFLKIMFSYNNKELIINETVPNRFSPKSPDKAHLNLHINSLELGDSAVYFCASSQNRVIQPQHFGDGTRLSIL.

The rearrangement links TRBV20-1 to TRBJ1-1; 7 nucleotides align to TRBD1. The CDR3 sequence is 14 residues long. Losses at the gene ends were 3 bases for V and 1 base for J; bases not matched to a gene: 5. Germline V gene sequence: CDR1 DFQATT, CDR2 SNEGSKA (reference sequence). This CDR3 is CSARAGGPNTEAFF. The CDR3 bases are TGCAGTGCTAGGGCAGGGGGTCCGAACACTGAAGCTTTCTTT.

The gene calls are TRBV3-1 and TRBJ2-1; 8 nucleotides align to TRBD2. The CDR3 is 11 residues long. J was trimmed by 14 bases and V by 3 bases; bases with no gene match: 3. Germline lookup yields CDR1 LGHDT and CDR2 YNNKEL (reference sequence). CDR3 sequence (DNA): TGTGCCAGCAGCCAGGAGACTAGCGAGTTCTTC. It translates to CASSQETSEFF.

As DNA, the CDR3 is TGTGCCAGCAGCCCAGCTAGCAATCAGCCCCAGCATTTT. Protein sequence: CASSPASNQPQHF. The chain couples TRBV27 to TRBJ1-5; D gene ambiguous. CDR3 size: 13 residues. Per the germline V gene, CDR1 is MNHEY and CDR2 is SMNVEV (reference sequence). Trimming pared 6 bases from V and 0 bases from J, leaving 6 bases between.

This chain's CDR3 is CASSQEGTEQFF. Here the CDR3 DNA reads TGTGCCAGCAGCCAAGAGGGTACTGAGCAGTTCTTC. This chain joins TRBV4-2 and TRBJ2-1; D is undetermined. Germline V gene data show CDR1 as LGHNA and CDR2 as YNFKEQ. V was trimmed by 0 bases and J by 9 bases, leaving 6 bases between them. The CDR3 is 12 amino acids.

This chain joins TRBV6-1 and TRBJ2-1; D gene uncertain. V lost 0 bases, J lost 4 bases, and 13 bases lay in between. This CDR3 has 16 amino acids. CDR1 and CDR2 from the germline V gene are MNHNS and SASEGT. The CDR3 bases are TGTGCCAGCAGTGAAGCGGTCGGGTGGTCTTACAATGAGCAGTTCTTC. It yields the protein CASSEAVGWSYNEQFF.

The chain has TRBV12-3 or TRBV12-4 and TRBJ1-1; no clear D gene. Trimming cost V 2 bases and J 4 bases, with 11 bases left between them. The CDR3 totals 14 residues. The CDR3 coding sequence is TGTGCCAGCAGTTTAAGGGCTCTGGGCACTGAAGCTTTCTTT. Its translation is CASSLRALGTEAFF.

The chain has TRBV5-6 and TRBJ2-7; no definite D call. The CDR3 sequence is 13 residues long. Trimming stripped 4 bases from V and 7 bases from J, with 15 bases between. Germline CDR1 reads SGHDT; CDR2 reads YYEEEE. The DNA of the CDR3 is TGTGCCAGCAGCCAGGATCCTTCGGAAGAGCAGTACTTC. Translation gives CASSQDPSEEQYF. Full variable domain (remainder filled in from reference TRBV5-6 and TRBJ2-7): DAGVTQSPTHLIKTRGQQVTLRCSPKSGHDTVSWYQQALGQGPQFIFQYYEEEERQRGNFPDRFSGHQFPNYSSELNVNALLLGDSALYLCASSQDPSEEQYFGPGTRLTVT.

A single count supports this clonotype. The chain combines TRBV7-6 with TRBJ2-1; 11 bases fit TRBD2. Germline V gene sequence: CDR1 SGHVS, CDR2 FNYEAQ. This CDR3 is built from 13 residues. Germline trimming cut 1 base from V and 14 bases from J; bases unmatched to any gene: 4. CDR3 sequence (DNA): TGTGCCAGCAGCTTAGAAGTAGCGGGGGGGGAGTTCTTC. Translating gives CASSLEVAGGEFF. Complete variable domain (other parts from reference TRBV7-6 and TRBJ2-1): GAGVSQSPRYKVTKRGQDVALRCDPISGHVSLYWYRQALGQGPEFLTYFNYEAQQDKSGLPNDRFSAERPEGSISTLTIQRTEQRDSAMYRCASSLEVAGGEFFGPGTRLTVL.

The CDR3 bases are TGCAGTGCTAGACTCCAGGGGGCGGACACTGAAGCTTTCTTT. As protein: CSARLQGADTEAFF. The chain is built from TRBV20-1 and TRBJ1-1; TRBD1 agrees at 8 bases. The V gene's germline CDR1 is DFQATT and CDR2 SNEGSKA (reference sequence). The CDR3 runs to 14 residues. With V trimmed by 2 bases and J by 3 bases, 5 bases remained unmatched.

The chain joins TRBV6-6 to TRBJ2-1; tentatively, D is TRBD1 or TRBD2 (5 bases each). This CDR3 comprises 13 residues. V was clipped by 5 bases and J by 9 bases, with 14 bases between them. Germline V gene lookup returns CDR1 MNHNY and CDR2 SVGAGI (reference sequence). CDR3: CASSLGTPSEQFF. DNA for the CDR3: TGTGCCAGCAGTCTCGGGACCCCCAGTGAGCAGTTCTTC.

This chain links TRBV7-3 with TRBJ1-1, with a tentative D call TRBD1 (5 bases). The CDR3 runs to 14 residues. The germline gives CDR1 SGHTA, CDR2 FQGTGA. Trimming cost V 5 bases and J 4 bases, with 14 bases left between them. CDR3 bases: TGTGCCAGCAGCCCCTACGCCGGGGGCACTGAAGCTTTCTTT. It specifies CASSPYAGGTEAFF.

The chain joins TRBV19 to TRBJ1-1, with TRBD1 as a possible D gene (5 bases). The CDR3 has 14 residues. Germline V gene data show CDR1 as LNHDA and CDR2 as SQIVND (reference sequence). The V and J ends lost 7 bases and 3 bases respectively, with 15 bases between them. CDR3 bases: TGTGCCAGTAAACCCGGGACGGCTTACACTGAAGCTTTCTTT. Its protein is CASKPGTAYTEAFF.

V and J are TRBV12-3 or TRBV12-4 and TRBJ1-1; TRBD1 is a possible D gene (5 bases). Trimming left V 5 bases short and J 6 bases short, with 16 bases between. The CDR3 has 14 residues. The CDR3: CASSGAISVAEAFF. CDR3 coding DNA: TGTGCCAGCAGTGGGGCGATAAGTGTGGCTGAAGCTTTCTTT.

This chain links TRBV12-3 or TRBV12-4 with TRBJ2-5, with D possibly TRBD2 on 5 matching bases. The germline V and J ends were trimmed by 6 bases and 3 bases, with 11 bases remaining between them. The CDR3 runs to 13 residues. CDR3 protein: CASSRSGEETQYF. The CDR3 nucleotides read TGTGCCAGCAGCCGAAGCGGAGAAGAGACCCAGTACTTC.